This TCR beta chain was captured by sequencing in a study of cytomegalovirus exposure and HLA in healthy donors. This clone was picked up one time. PCR was performed using 60 Vbeta and 13 Jbeta primers. Assay used: immunoSEQ multiplex PCR; TCRdb lists only in-frame clones, some missing. Of 190,000 or so clones in the sample, around 83% are singletons; the top ten hold roughly 1.6%. Per germline, CDR1 LNHDA and CDR2 SQIVND (reference sequence). The CDR3 totals 15 residues. V lost 3 bases, J lost 1 base, and 11 bases lay in between. This chain links TRBV19 with TRBJ2-3; tentative D call: TRBD1 (6 bases). Sequenced input: PBMCs. The receptor's source is a man aged 50 to 60 in good health and CMV-seronegative. The CDR3 bases are TGTGCCAGTAGTATCCCGACAGGTCGCACAGATACGCAGTATTTT. This translates into CASSIPTGRTDTQYF.